These 32 T cell receptor beta chains originate from one sample sequenced in a study of blood T cell repertoires in COVID-19. Using immunoSEQ multiplex PCR, the repertoire was profiled, and TCRdb retains in-frame clones only, with some absent. The sample records about 94,000 clones, 84% being singletons. Sequenced: peripheral blood. The origin of the receptors is a man aged 55 to 70 with acute or convalescent COVID-19.

This chain links TRBV9 with TRBJ1-2; 7 positions agree with TRBD1. Trimming took 0 bases from V and 4 from J; bases not matched to a gene: 0. This CDR3 region has 13 residues. CDR1 SGDLS and CDR2 YYNGEE come from the germline V gene. The CDR3 region is CASSVGDSYGYTF. The DNA of the CDR3 is TGTGCCAGCAGCGTAGGGGACAGCTATGGCTACACCTTC.

The V and J genes are TRBV3-1 (or the pseudogene TRBV3-2) and TRBJ2-7; 12 bases align to TRBD1. Germline V gives CDR1 LGHDT, CDR2 YNNKEL (reference sequence). The junction had 6 bases not matched to a gene; V was cut back by 0 bases and J by 6 bases. This CDR3 is built from 16 residues. CDR3 in DNA: TGTGCCAGCAGCCAAGAGAGGGGGACAGGGGGCTCCGAGCAGTACTTC. This translates into CASSQERGTGGSEQYF.

In this sample, this clone turned up once. The V call is TRBV10-3, the J call TRBJ2-7, with D perhaps matching TRBD1 (5 bases). CDR3 size: 13 residues. Germline values: CDR1 ENHRY, CDR2 SYGVKD. The V end was cut by 4 bases, the J end by 4 bases, with 11 bases between. The CDR3, as DNA: TGTGCCATCAGTGGGCAGGGCTTTTACGAGCAGTACTTC. Translating gives CAISGQGFYEQYF.

The V call is TRBV5-1, the J call TRBJ1-1, with 9 positions matching TRBD1. V lost 3 bases and J lost 5; bases outside the gene matches: 8. The CDR3 extends over 15 amino acids. Germline CDR1 SGHRS, CDR2 YFSETQ. The CDR3 spells CASSSGTGRGTEAFF. DNA of the CDR3: TGCGCCAGCAGCTCAGGGACAGGGCGTGGGACTGAAGCTTTCTTT.

V gene TRBV6-5 combines with J gene TRBJ2-7, with D possibly being TRBD1 (5 bases). Trimming removed 2 bases from V and 2 bases from J, with 10 bases in between. The CDR3 loop spans 14 amino acids. Germline-derived CDR1 and CDR2 are MNHEY and SVGAGI. The CDR3 protein is CASSYGTGPYEQYF. DNA of the CDR3: TGTGCCAGCAGTTACGGAACAGGACCCTACGAGCAGTACTTC.

This clone has a handful of counts. The chain combines TRBV5-1 with TRBJ1-1; TRBD1 matches 7 bases. CDR1 and CDR2 from the germline V gene are SGHRS and YFSETQ. J was trimmed by 3 bases and V by 3 bases; bases with no gene match: 8. This CDR3 spans 15 amino acids. DNA of the CDR3: TGCGCCAGCAGCTCCTCCCGAACAGGGGACACTGAAGCTTTCTTT. Protein sequence: CASSSSRTGDTEAFF.

The chain joins TRBV7-2 to TRBJ2-7; 7 nucleotides align to TRBD1. From germline, CDR1 is SGHTA and CDR2 FQGNSA. J lost 6 bases, V lost 5 bases, and 10 bases had no gene match. The CDR3 consists of 14 residues. The CDR3 reads CASSIQGFPLEQYF. CDR3 nucleotide sequence: TGTGCCAGCAGCATACAGGGGTTCCCCCTCGAGCAGTACTTC.

The chain is built from TRBV29-1 and TRBJ1-1, with D possibly TRBD1 on 6 matching bases. The germline V gene encodes CDR1 SQVTM and CDR2 ANQGSEA. The CDR3 has 14 residues. V was cut by 4 bases and J by 1 base, with 13 bases left in between. CDR3 DNA sequence: TGCAGCGTTGGGGGTGGACAGCAGAACACTGAAGCTTTCTTT. Translated, it gives CSVGGGQQNTEAFF.

The genes are TRBV2 and TRBJ2-2; 9 nucleotides agree with TRBD1. The CDR3 contains 14 residues. CDR1 is SNHLY, CDR2 FYNNEI, per germline. V gave up 7 bases and J gave up 5 bases; unmatched junction bases: 5. The CDR3 sequence is CASTPGTGTGELFF. In nucleotides, the CDR3 is TGTGCCAGCACCCCCGGGACAGGGACCGGGGAGCTGTTTTTT.

The chain is built from TRBV7-8 and TRBJ2-7; 10 bases are a match to TRBD1. Trimming cost V 3 bases and J 0 bases; bases outside gene matches: 2. This CDR3 comprises 15 residues. CDR1 and CDR2 from the germline V gene are SGHVS and FQNEAQ. The CDR3 loop reads CASSFWTGGSYEQYF. CDR3 bases: TGTGCCAGCAGCTTTTGGACAGGGGGCTCCTACGAGCAGTACTTC.

The V call is TRBV21-1, the J call TRBJ2-3; TRBD1 was called by the table and not checked on the DNA. TRBV21-1 is a pseudogene segment. The CDR3 extends over 15 amino acids. CDR3 coding DNA: TGTGCCAGCAGCAAAGGGACAGGGGTGACCGGTACGCAGTATTTT. This sequence encodes CASSKGTGVTGTQYF.

The V and J genes are TRBV16 and TRBJ1-2; 10 nucleotides align to TRBD1. Looked up from germline, CDR1 is KGHSY and CDR2 is FQNENV. The CDR3 spans 15 residues. The J segment lost 8 bases and the V segment lost 4 bases, leaving 10 bases of the junction unmatched. The CDR3 spells CASSPPGQGSGGYTF. The CDR3 region has the DNA TGTGCCAGCAGCCCGCCGGGACAGGGGAGCGGCGGCTACACCTTC.

The rearrangement uses TRBV24-1 and TRBJ2-2, with D possibly matching TRBD2 (5 bases). Germline V gene data show CDR1 as KGHDR and CDR2 as SFDVKD. This CDR3 region has 16 residues. V was clipped by 1 base and J by 3 bases, with 11 bases between them. The CDR3 DNA is TGTGCCACCAGTGATTTACGGGAAGATTACACCGGGGAGCTGTTTTTT. This encodes CATSDLREDYTGELFF.

The rearrangement uses TRBV11-3 and TRBJ1-1; no clear D gene. This CDR3 has 13 residues. Germline lookup yields CDR1 SGHNT and CDR2 YENEEA. The ends were cut back, 2 bases at V and 1 base at J, with 5 bases in the middle. CDR3 in amino acids: CASSLYTNTEAFF. As DNA, the CDR3 is TGTGCCAGCAGCTTATACACGAACACTGAAGCTTTCTTT.

The chain carries TRBV9 and TRBJ2-3, with 13 positions matching TRBD2. CDR1 is SGDLS, CDR2 YYNGEE, per germline. V shed 0 bases and J 2 bases; nucleotides not matched to a gene: 6. This CDR3 has 18 amino acids. The CDR3 region is CASSVGSTSGGFTDTQYF. CDR3 DNA: TGTGCCAGCAGCGTAGGGTCGACTAGCGGGGGGTTCACAGATACGCAGTATTTT.

V and J are TRBV6-1 and TRBJ1-2, with 9 bases aligning to TRBD1. Unmatched junction bases numbered 3, after V lost 2 bases and J lost 5 bases. From germline, CDR1 is MNHNS and CDR2 SASEGT. CDR3 length: 14 residues. Here the CDR3 reads CASSELGQGYGYTF. In nucleotides, the CDR3 is TGTGCCAGCAGTGAATTGGGACAGGGATATGGCTACACCTTC.

The chain is built from TRBV27 and TRBJ2-7, with D uncertain. With 2 bases removed from V and 4 bases from J, the gap between germline ends came to 9 bases. The CDR3 covers 13 residues. Germline V gene lookup returns CDR1 MNHEY and CDR2 SMNVEV (reference sequence). CDR3: CASSLTYGYEQYF. CDR3 nucleotide sequence: TGTGCCAGCAGTTTAACTTACGGGTACGAGCAGTACTTC.

The V gene is TRBV10-3, the J gene TRBJ1-1; 7 bases match TRBD1. Germline V lookup: CDR1 ENHRY, CDR2 SYGVKD. There are 14 residues in the CDR3. Germline trimming cut 5 bases from V and 1 base from J; bases unmatched to any gene: 4. This CDR3 is CAISNRGKNTEAFF. In nucleotides, the CDR3 is TGTGCCATCAGTAACAGGGGCAAGAACACTGAAGCTTTCTTT.

The J gene is TRBJ2-5, the V gene TRBV2; D may be TRBD2 (6 bases). Trimming took 7 bases from V and 2 from J, leaving 11 bases between them. CDR1 SNHLY and CDR2 FYNNEI come from the germline V gene. This CDR3 is 13 amino acids long. The CDR3 nucleotides are TGTGCCAGCACTAGCGAACTACAAGAGACCCAGTACTTC. Translation gives CASTSELQETQYF.

The J gene is TRBJ1-6, the V gene TRBV7-8; 9 positions match TRBD1. With V trimmed by 3 bases and J by 10 bases, 4 bases remained unmatched. In germline, CDR1 is SGHVS, CDR2 FQNEAQ. CDR3 length equals 14 residues. The CDR3 DNA reads as TGTGCCAGCAGCTTCCGGGACAGGGAATCACCCCTCCACTTT. This translates into CASSFRDRESPLHF.

This clone was counted a few times. The chain joins TRBV7-3 to TRBJ2-1; TRBD2 matches 10 bases. Germline loops: CDR1 SGHTA, CDR2 FQGTGA. The CDR3 covers 14 residues. V was clipped by 4 bases and J by 5 bases; unmatched bases: 2. The CDR3 DNA follows: TGTGCCAGCAGCTATAGCGGGGGGCACAATGAGCAGTTCTTC. It yields the protein CASSYSGGHNEQFF.

This clone was detected once. The chain joins TRBV7-8 to TRBJ1-4; D is perhaps TRBD1 (5 bases). V dropped 2 bases and J dropped 8 bases, with 15 bases sitting between them. Germline V gene lookup returns CDR1 SGHVS and CDR2 FQNEAQ. The CDR3 has 15 residues. The CDR3 sequence: CASSLLQAHGEKLFF. The CDR3 DNA sequence: TGTGCCAGCAGCTTACTACAGGCGCATGGGGAAAAACTGTTTTTT.

V gene TRBV5-1 combines with J gene TRBJ2-3; D may be TRBD2 (6 bases). The germline V gene encodes CDR1 SGHRS and CDR2 YFSETQ. Between the trimmed V and J ends, which lost 0 bases and 2 bases, there was a span of 10 bases. The CDR3 extends over 15 amino acids. The CDR3 bases are TGCGCCAGCAGCTTGGACGGGAGTTACACAGATACGCAGTATTTT. This sequence encodes CASSLDGSYTDTQYF.

The chain joins TRBV30 to TRBJ2-5, with D unresolved. Per the germline V gene, CDR1 is GTSNPN and CDR2 is SVGIG (reference sequence). With 2 bases removed from V and 2 bases from J, the gap between germline ends came to 9 bases. CDR3 size: 13 residues. The chain's CDR3 is CAWSLAVQETQYF. Written as DNA, the CDR3 is TGTGCCTGGAGTTTGGCAGTGCAAGAGACCCAGTACTTC.

The J gene is TRBJ2-7, the V gene TRBV5-1, with D maybe TRBD1 (5 bases). The germline V gene has CDR1 SGHRS and CDR2 YFSETQ. V lost 0 bases, J lost 1 base, and 11 bases lay in between. The CDR3 sequence is 15 residues long. The CDR3 spells CASSLVRGFSYEQYF. The CDR3 coding sequence is TGCGCCAGCAGCTTGGTAAGGGGATTTTCCTACGAGCAGTACTTC.

The sample holds one count of this clone. The genes are TRBV2 and TRBJ1-5; 8 nucleotides line up with TRBD1. The J segment lost 2 bases and the V segment lost 6 bases, leaving 6 bases of the junction unmatched. Germline-derived CDR1 and CDR2 are SNHLY and FYNNEI. This CDR3 is 15 amino acids long. The CDR3 loop reads CASRPGQARNQPQHF. The DNA of the CDR3 is TGTGCCAGCAGGCCGGGACAGGCCCGCAATCAGCCCCAGCATTTT.

On this clone itself: Other DNA sequences from this sample encode an identical CDR3 as well. This CDR3 is CASSITGRLNTEAFF. The CDR3 coding sequence is TGTGCCAGTAGTATAACAGGGAGACTGAACACTGAAGCTTTCTTT. The gene calls are TRBV19 and TRBJ1-1; D perhaps matches TRBD1 (6 bases). The CDR3 sequence is 15 residues long. Germline V gene sequence: CDR1 LNHDA, CDR2 SQIVND (reference sequence). V gave up 2 bases and J gave up 0 bases, with 10 bases separating them.

This sequence joins TRBV5-1 and TRBJ1-4, with 10 bases that match TRBD1. Per germline, CDR1 SGHRS and CDR2 YFSETQ. Germline trimming cut 3 bases from V and 14 bases from J; bases unmatched to any gene: 7. This CDR3 has 13 residues. The CDR3 DNA reads TGCGCCAGCAGCTCGGGACAGGGGATCGGGCTGTTTTTT. This encodes CASSSGQGIGLFF.

The chain couples TRBV9 to TRBJ1-6; D is perhaps TRBD1 (6 bases). CDR3 size: 17 residues. Trimming pared 4 bases from V and 0 bases from J, leaving 14 bases between. In germline, CDR1 is SGDLS, CDR2 YYNGEE. Here the CDR3 reads CASSRGHPSSYNSPLHF. The CDR3 DNA sequence: TGTGCCAGCAGCCGGGGACACCCTAGCTCCTATAATTCACCCCTCCACTTT.

The chain has TRBV6-5 and TRBJ1-2; TRBD1 matches at 7 bases. This CDR3 has 14 residues. CDR1 is MNHEY and CDR2 is SVGAGI in the germline V gene. The junction had 10 bases not matched to a gene; V was cut back by 6 bases and J by 6 bases. In DNA, the CDR3 is TGTGCCAGCAGCGCACCCGAACAGGGGCATGGCTACACCTTC. It yields the protein CASSAPEQGHGYTF.

The chain combines TRBV20-1 with TRBJ2-7, with D perhaps matching TRBD1 (6 bases). CDR1 and CDR2 from the germline V gene are DFQATT and SNEGSKA (reference sequence). V was shortened by 5 bases and J by 7 bases, with 12 bases between the two germline ends. The CDR3 is 11 amino acids. CDR3 nucleotides: TGCAGTGCTTATCAGGGGTTTGAGCAGTACTTC. It translates to CSAYQGFEQYF.

V is TRBV5-6 and J is TRBJ2-6; the D is unclear. The CDR3 is 14 amino acids. Trimming stripped 2 bases from V and 1 base from J, with 4 bases between. In germline, CDR1 is SGHDT, CDR2 YYEEEE. The CDR3 here is CASSFGSGANVLTF. CDR3 coding DNA: TGTGCCAGCAGCTTCGGGTCTGGGGCCAACGTCCTGACTTTC.